This T cell receptor (beta chain) is from a study of T cell responses to AZD1222 COVID-19 vaccine (dated by TCRdb to 2020 to 2022). About the study as a whole: A total of 230 or so trial participants underwent TCR sequencing, of whom roughly 210 received two doses of AZD1222 and some 26 received two doses of the MenACWY control vaccine. Trial participants were enrolled by age into 18-55, 56-69 and 70-plus year subgroups, with about 150, 28 and 57 TCR-sequenced participants respectively. What the work shows at the level of the full study, not this receptor alone: Only 5 to 7 AZD1222 recipients were SARS-CoV-2 seropositive at baseline, limiting conclusions about previously exposed vaccinees. In the small 56-69-year group, the increase in depth fell short of significance, most likely because of low power. After two AZD1222 doses, spike-specific TCR breadth and depth were significantly higher than at day 0 and than in MenACWY recipients. Participants were mostly white British, with more females than males. The authors suggested clonal diversity may have been underestimated. Because no samples from the day 14 peak response were available, repertoires could be characterized only after the peak T cell response. Epitopes outside the regions mutated in the B.1.351 and B.1.1.7 variants were reportedly recognized by nearly half of the unique spike-specific TCRs. The vaccine-associated CD4 TCRs covered the entire spike protein, and the dominant responses fell in regions 160-218 and 743-854.

The CDR3 regions of human TCRbeta chains were subjected to immunosequencing. The original methods were these. Repertoire TCRs were checked for matches against a reference library of SARS-CoV-2-specific TCRs that had been generated using the MIRA antigen-specificity platform. Breadth was defined as the fraction of unique TCRs that were SARS-CoV-2-associated. Depth was defined as the fraction of total T cells that were SARS-CoV-2-associated. Using the MIRA data, every spike-specific TCR was mapped to the spike region that the TCR reacted to and assigned to either a CD4 or a CD8 class. Log10-transformed breadth and depth values were compared by one-way ANOVA with Sidak's multiple comparisons tests. TCRdb took this table from immuneACCESS and kept in-frame rearrangements with V and J called. Such tables lack part of the clones; where checked against another copy, unresolved V genes explain under half of the gap, and the rest is unexplained. The V and J calls and clone size come from that table; D and trimming were worked out from the DNA. This sample is represented by 90,000 to 110,000 clones; approximately 85% of them were singletons. The ten largest clones add up to roughly 13% of the sample.

Looking up the germline V gene yields CDR1 SGHTA and CDR2 FQGNSA. Its CDR3 holds 16 amino acids, cysteine through phenylalanine. Here the CDR3 DNA is all that survives: 48 bases in frame from base 1. Cut back by 5 bases and 6 bases, the V and J ends lie 22 bases apart. With regard to this clone: The antigen this receptor binds is unknown. The sample holds no much larger clone one base away, and base qualities are not on file.

In light of the paper, this sample's time point label describes: baseline before first vaccination. The meaning of the sample's treatment or condition label: meningococcal conjugate vaccine given as trial control. Vaccinee samples were obtained from the UK trials COV001 and COV002, which included a single-blind randomized controlled phase 2/3 trial of AZD1222 (ChAdOx1 nCoV-19) in healthy adults. Trial participant PBMC samples were collected at day 0 and day 28 after the second dose for TCRbeta chain sequencing. The chain is encoded by TRBV7-2 joined to TRBJ1-1; the D gene identity is not certain. The specimen was peripheral blood, collected on day 0 of MenACWY control vaccination. The TCR comes from an adult in good health. The nucleotide sequence reads TGTGCCAGCAGCCCAAGCGCCGGAGAGTTACGTTCTGAAGCTTTCTTT. The resulting protein is CASSPSAGELRSEAFF.